The 21 T cell receptor beta chains in this list originate from one sample, sequenced in a study of blood T cell repertoires in COVID-19. Assay: immunoSEQ multiplex PCR; the TCRdb copy retains only in-frame clones and omits some. The sample shows fewer than 130,000 clones, under 75% of them seen only once. The sequenced material came from peripheral blood. These receptors came from an older woman with acute or convalescent COVID-19.

This chain connects TRBV2 to TRBJ2-1, with 7 bases lining up with TRBD1. Looked up from germline, CDR1 is SNHLY and CDR2 is FYNNEI. V shed 4 bases and J 6 bases; nucleotides not matched to a gene: 3. The CDR3 totals 13 residues. Here the CDR3 reads CASSVRQGNEQFF. For the CDR3, the DNA is TGTGCCAGCAGTGTTCGACAGGGCAATGAGCAGTTCTTC.

The J gene is TRBJ1-2, the V gene TRBV19; D gene unclear. V was pared by 9 bases and J by 8 bases, with 10 bases between. This CDR3 has 10 residues. Germline V lookup: CDR1 LNHDA, CDR2 SQIVND (reference sequence). In DNA form, the CDR3 reads TGTGCCAGCCCTTTACACGGCTACACCTTC. Its protein product is CASPLHGYTF.

The chain has TRBV12-2 and TRBJ1-1; the table calls TRBD1, which could not be checked here. TRBV12-2 has pseudogene status. The CDR3 is 16 amino acids. CDR3 sequence: CASRLESGRGSTEAFF. The CDR3 DNA is TGTGCAAGTCGCTTAGAGAGTGGCAGGGGAAGTACTGAAGCTTTCTTT.

The genes are TRBV6-5 and TRBJ1-1, with 8 bases identical to TRBD1. The CDR3 totals 15 residues. Germline CDR1 and CDR2: MNHEY and SVGAGI. J gave up 1 base and V 4 bases, and 5 bases lay outside the gene matches. In DNA, the CDR3 is TGTGCCAGCAGTTTCCGGACAGGGAGGAACACTGAAGCTTTCTTT. This translates into CASSFRTGRNTEAFF.

There are a few counts of this clone. This rearrangement joins TRBV15 to TRBJ1-4, with D maybe TRBD1 (5 bases). The CDR3 totals 13 residues. Germline V gives CDR1 LNHNV, CDR2 YYDKDF (reference sequence). Trimming removed 7 bases at V and 3 bases at J, with 9 bases between. For the CDR3, the DNA is TGTGCCACCATGTGGGGGGCTAATGAAAAACTGTTTTTT. Its protein product is CATMWGANEKLFF.

V usage is TRBV7-8 and J usage is TRBJ2-5; 9 bases match TRBD2. The CDR3 has 16 residues. CDR1 and CDR2 from the germline V gene are SGHVS and FQNEAQ. J gave up 2 bases and V 5 bases, and 9 bases lay outside the gene matches. The CDR3 bases are TGTGCCAGCAGCCCGAAAGCGGGGGGCTTTCAAGAGACCCAGTACTTC. It specifies CASSPKAGGFQETQYF.

As DNA, the CDR3 is TGCAGCGTAGTCAGGAATGAAGCTTTCTTT. Its protein product is CSVVRNEAFF. The chain joins TRBV29-1 to TRBJ1-1; D not certain. CDR3 length: 10 amino acids. In germline, CDR1 is SQVTM, CDR2 ANQGSEA. With 6 bases removed from V and 7 bases from J, the gap between germline ends came to 9 bases.

The chain couples TRBV5-1 to TRBJ1-1; 9 positions match TRBD1. CDR1 and CDR2 (germline): SGHRS, YFSETQ. The CDR3 sequence is 14 residues long. J was trimmed by 8 bases and V by 3 bases; bases with no gene match: 8. DNA for the CDR3: TGCGCCAGCAGCTCCGTCCCGGGACAGGGAGAAGCTTTCTTT. This sequence encodes CASSSVPGQGEAFF.

This clone was picked up one time. The chain couples TRBV25-1 to TRBJ2-5; 13 nucleotides agree with TRBD2. V was pared by 5 bases and J by 5 bases, with 5 bases of the junction left unmatched. CDR1 and CDR2 (germline): MGHDK, SYGVNS. This CDR3 region has 15 residues. The CDR3 DNA reads as TGTGCCAGCAGTAAGGGACTAGCGGGGCGTGAGACCCAGTACTTC. It is translated as CASSKGLAGRETQYF.

Remarks on this clone: Other DNA sequences within the sample encode an identical CDR3. The CDR3 loop is CASSPSVQGDYGYTF. As DNA, the CDR3 is TGTGCCAGCTCACCGTCCGTACAGGGCGACTATGGCTACACCTTC. The chain joins TRBV18 to TRBJ1-2; a possible D gene is TRBD1 (6 bases). Germline CDR1 KGHSH, CDR2 LQKENI. Trimming stripped 3 bases from V and 3 bases from J, with 14 bases between. CDR3 length: 15 residues.

This rearrangement joins TRBV5-1 to TRBJ1-4; D may be TRBD1 (6 bases). The CDR3 is 14 amino acids. Germline loops: CDR1 SGHRS, CDR2 YFSETQ. The V and J ends lost 2 bases and 8 bases respectively, with 13 bases between them. The CDR3 bases are TGCGCCAGCAGCTTATCTGGGGGCAAAGAAAAACTGTTTTTT. Protein product: CASSLSGGKEKLFF.

This clone was seen more than once but under ten times. The gene calls are TRBV27 and TRBJ1-4; 9 bases are a match to TRBD1. V shed 6 bases and J 4 bases; nucleotides not matched to a gene: 15. The CDR3 is made up of 18 amino acids. CDR1 and CDR2 from the germline V gene are MNHEY and SMNVEV (reference sequence). CDR3 coding DNA: TGTGCCAGCAGGGGTTTGACAGGGGGGTACCCCCTTAATGAAAAACTGTTTTTT. Translation: CASRGLTGGYPLNEKLFF.

The genes are TRBV10-3 and TRBJ2-1, with TRBD2 matching 8 bases. Germline CDR1 ENHRY, CDR2 SYGVKD. After removal of 6 bases from V and 1 base from J, the junction contained 5 bases not matched to a gene. This CDR3 contains 15 residues. CDR3 sequence: CAISPSSGSYNEQFF. CDR3 DNA: TGTGCCATCAGCCCTTCTAGCGGGTCCTACAATGAGCAGTTCTTC.

The V and J genes are TRBV5-1 and TRBJ1-2; TRBD1 aligns across 9 bases. CDR1 is SGHRS and CDR2 is YFSETQ in the germline V gene. The CDR3 loop spans 13 amino acids. V lost 5 bases, J lost 6 bases, and 5 bases stayed unmatched. The CDR3 spells CASRDRGRDGYTF. For the CDR3, the DNA is TGCGCCAGCAGGGACAGGGGACGGGATGGCTACACCTTC.

This chain links TRBV9 with TRBJ2-1; D is possibly TRBD1 (6 bases). Germline lookup yields CDR1 SGDLS and CDR2 YYNGEE. This CDR3 is built from 15 residues. The V end was cut by 4 bases, the J end by 6 bases, with 17 bases between. CDR3 loop: CASSPAGNRANEQFF. For the CDR3, the DNA is TGTGCCAGCAGCCCTGCCGGGAACAGGGCCAATGAGCAGTTCTTC.

On this clone itself: Germline is not matched at one junction end, which may reflect a read error. This chain links TRBV2 with TRBJ1-2, with a possible D match to TRBD1 (5 bases). Germline-derived CDR1 and CDR2 are SNHLY and FYNNEI. The CDR3 covers 13 residues. CDR3 in DNA: TGTGCCAGCAGTCTATTTGACAGTTATGGCCACACCTTC. Translated, it gives CASSLFDSYGHTF.

The chain is built from TRBV5-1 and TRBJ1-1, with 8 bases fitting TRBD1. J lost 1 base, V lost 5 bases, and 10 bases had no gene match. The CDR3 has 16 residues. Germline V lookup: CDR1 SGHRS, CDR2 YFSETQ. This CDR3 is CASSGRQGASNTEAFF. The DNA for the CDR3 is TGCGCCAGCAGTGGACGGCAGGGGGCTTCGAACACTGAAGCTTTCTTT.

The chain carries TRBV7-3 and TRBJ1-1, with 7 bases fitting TRBD1. Germline CDR1 SGHTA, CDR2 FQGTGA. J gave up 5 bases and V 4 bases, and 1 base lay outside the gene matches. The CDR3 spans 12 residues. This CDR3 is CASSSQGTEAFF. CDR3 DNA: TGTGCCAGCAGCTCACAGGGGACTGAAGCTTTCTTT.

The genes are TRBV4-3 and TRBJ1-1; D is unclear. The CDR3 totals 15 residues. V was clipped by 0 bases and J by 4 bases, with 12 bases between them. CDR1 is LGHNA, CDR2 YSLEER, per germline. The CDR3 sequence: CASSQDFLSRTEAFF. DNA of the CDR3: TGCGCCAGCAGCCAAGACTTTTTGAGTCGCACTGAAGCTTTCTTT.

The rearrangement uses TRBV7-3 and TRBJ1-2; D not resolved. Looked up from germline, CDR1 is SGHTA and CDR2 is FQGTGA. The CDR3 sequence is 14 residues long. Trimming took off 1 base at V and 4 bases at J, with 10 bases between the two ends. The DNA for the CDR3 is TGTGCCAGCAGCTTAAATCCCGGTTCCTATGGCTACACCTTC. Its protein product is CASSLNPGSYGYTF.

The chain carries TRBV30 and TRBJ1-1, with 7 bases matching TRBD1. CDR1 is GTSNPN and CDR2 is SVGIG in the germline V gene (reference sequence). The CDR3 spans 13 residues. J gave up 4 bases and V 0 bases, and 2 bases lay outside the gene matches. This CDR3 is CAWSVGGGTEAFF. In DNA form, the CDR3 reads TGTGCCTGGAGTGTAGGGGGCGGCACTGAAGCTTTCTTT.